This T cell receptor beta chain was captured by sequencing in a study of cytotoxic CD8 clonotypes in ibrutinib-treated CLL. Study findings and constraints: Stable or contracted on treatment, public clonotypes were also uncommon. Progressing patients had sampling times that differed from those of sustained-remission patients.

The table came from immunoSEQ multiplex PCR; TCRdb's copy has only in-frame clones and leaves some out. This sample has some 65,000 clones; 57% occur once, and the top ten carry about 15%. Germline CDR1 and CDR2: SGHVS and FQNEAQ. This CDR3 is 14 amino acids long. The V gene lost 1 base and the J gene lost 7 bases, with 13 bases spanning the gap. Concerning this clone: Its antigen is still unknown.

This clonotype was sampled from a human donor with chronic lymphocytic leukemia. The specimen was PBMCs, collected after 12 months of ibrutinib treatment. The genes are TRBV7-8 and TRBJ2-5; D not resolved. The CDR3 nucleotides read TGTGCCAGCAGCTTAGATATCGGCACTGCGACCCAGTACTTC. As protein: CASSLDIGTATQYF.